This passage covers 18 T cell receptor beta chains from one sample sequenced in a study of blood T cell repertoires in COVID-19. TCRdb keeps only in-frame clones here, not all; method: immunoSEQ multiplex PCR. The sample has 120,000 or so clones, roughly four fifths seen once; the top ten hold roughly 4%. The sequencing sample was made of peripheral blood. Receptors originate from a woman between 45 and 65 years old with acute or convalescent COVID-19.

The count of this clone is one. The rearrangement joins TRBV5-1 to TRBJ2-3; 9 nucleotides align to TRBD2. The V segment lost 4 bases and the J segment 2 bases; nucleotides outside the gene matches: 2. The CDR3 contains 14 residues. Germline V lookup: CDR1 SGHRS, CDR2 YFSETQ. The CDR3 spells CASSSGGYTDTQYF. The CDR3 nucleotides read TGCGCCAGCAGCAGCGGGGGGTACACAGATACGCAGTATTTT.

This clone was observed a single time. The chain joins TRBV2 to TRBJ1-4; weak D call: TRBD1 (5 bases). The germline gives CDR1 SNHLY, CDR2 FYNNEI. V lost 7 bases and J 0 bases, leaving 9 bases between the germline ends. The CDR3 has 14 residues. DNA for the CDR3: TGTGCCAGCAAGATGGACACAACTAATGAAAAACTGTTTTTT. Residues: CASKMDTTNEKLFF.

The chain links TRBV2 to TRBJ1-1, with D possibly matching TRBD1 (6 bases). Trimming left V 8 bases short and J 5 bases short, with 18 bases between. Germline V gives CDR1 SNHLY, CDR2 FYNNEI. There are 14 residues in the CDR3. DNA of the CDR3: TGTGCCAGCGGGGAAGAGGCCAGGGGAACTGAAGCTTTCTTT. Translating gives CASGEEARGTEAFF.

V is TRBV12-3 or TRBV12-4 and J is TRBJ1-5; D is perhaps TRBD1 (6 bases). Trimming shortened V by 7 bases and J by 9 bases, and 13 bases separated the two germline ends. The CDR3 has 12 amino acids. The CDR3 DNA sequence: TGTGCCAGCAATACACAGGGTTCGCCCCAGCATTTT. Protein: CASNTQGSPQHF.

This clone showed up just a few times. This sequence joins TRBV6-1 and TRBJ1-4, with unresolved D. The CDR3 is 16 amino acids. CDR1 MNHNS and CDR2 SASEGT come from the germline V gene. The germline V and J ends were trimmed by 1 base and 5 bases, with 14 bases remaining between them. The DNA for the CDR3 is TGTGCCAGCAGTGAAGTAGTGGCAGCGAGGAATGAAAAACTGTTTTTT. Protein sequence: CASSEVVAARNEKLFF.

This chain joins TRBV2 and TRBJ2-1, with TRBD2 identical over 12 bases. Germline trimming cut 8 bases from V and 12 bases from J; bases unmatched to any gene: 5. Germline-derived CDR1 and CDR2 are SNHLY and FYNNEI. The CDR3 is made up of 12 amino acids. In DNA form, the CDR3 reads TGTGCCAGCGGGCTAGCGGGGGGGCCGCAGTTCTTC. Translated, it gives CASGLAGGPQFF. Full variable domain (rest looked up from reference TRBV2 and TRBJ2-1): EPEVTQTPSHQVTQMGQEVILRCVPISNHLYFYWYRQILGQKVEFLVSFYNNEISEKSEIFDDQFSVERPDGSNFTLKIRSTKLEDSAMYFCASGLAGGPQFFGPGTRLTVL.

This rearrangement joins TRBV27 to TRBJ2-1; 8 nucleotides align to TRBD2. Trimming took 5 bases from V and 5 from J; bases not matched to a gene: 8. Per germline, CDR1 MNHEY and CDR2 SMNVEV (reference sequence). There are 15 residues in the CDR3. For the CDR3, the DNA is TGTGCCAGCAGTCCGTCGGGACTAGTGAACAATGAGCAGTTCTTC. This translates into CASSPSGLVNNEQFF.

The chain uses TRBV9 and TRBJ2-7; D gene ambiguous. This CDR3 is built from 13 residues. Per germline, CDR1 SGDLS and CDR2 YYNGEE. V was clipped by 0 bases and J by 6 bases, with 10 bases between them. The CDR3 region has the DNA TGTGCCAGCAGCGTAGCCCCTCTCGGCGAGCAGTACTTC. Its protein product is CASSVAPLGEQYF.

The chain couples TRBV6-6 to TRBJ2-3, with TRBD2 matching over 11 bases. V lost 5 bases, J lost 0 bases, and 7 bases stayed unmatched. The CDR3 has 17 residues. The germline CDR1 and CDR2 sequences are MNHNY and SVGAGI (reference sequence). The CDR3 bases are TGTGCCAGCAGTCTATTGACTAGCGGGATTAGCACAGATACGCAGTATTTT. It specifies CASSLLTSGISTDTQYF.

The chain couples TRBV7-9 to TRBJ2-7, with D hard to call. Trimming took 0 bases from V and 3 from J, leaving 12 bases between them. The CDR3 loop spans 15 amino acids. Germline V lookup: CDR1 SEHNR, CDR2 FQNEAQ (reference sequence). CDR3 DNA: TGTGCCAGCAGCTTAGCGTTTACAGTCGACTACGAGCAGTACTTC. Protein product: CASSLAFTVDYEQYF.

This chain links TRBV19 with TRBJ2-1; no definite D call. The CDR3 runs 13 residues. The germline gives CDR1 LNHDA, CDR2 SQIVND (reference sequence). Trimming cost V 2 bases and J 10 bases, with 12 bases left between them. The CDR3 DNA follows: TGTGCCAGTAGTATACGCCAGGTTAGAGAGCAGTTCTTC. It codes for CASSIRQVREQFF.

The gene calls are TRBV15 and TRBJ2-2; 8 nucleotides line up with TRBD2. Trimming took 1 base from V and 4 from J; bases not matched to a gene: 5. This CDR3 region has 16 residues. Germline-derived CDR1 and CDR2 are LNHNV and YYDKDF (reference sequence). The CDR3 spells CATSRASGGFTGELFF. The CDR3 coding sequence is TGTGCCACCAGCAGAGCGAGCGGGGGTTTCACCGGGGAGCTGTTTTTT.

The chain combines TRBV24-1 with TRBJ2-1; 9 bases are shared with TRBD1. The J segment lost 5 bases and the V segment lost 3 bases, leaving 4 bases of the junction unmatched. Germline CDR1 reads KGHDR; CDR2 reads SFDVKD. The CDR3 loop spans 15 amino acids. In nucleotides, the CDR3 is TGTGCCACCAGTGATGGGACAGGGAAACACAATGAGCAGTTCTTC. Its translation is CATSDGTGKHNEQFF.

This clone was seen once. This rearrangement joins TRBV28 to TRBJ2-2; no reliable D call. Trimming removed 3 bases at V and 7 bases at J, with 9 bases between. CDR1 and CDR2 (germline): MDHEN, SYDVKM. The CDR3 runs 13 residues. This CDR3 is CASSFPPFGELFF. The CDR3 DNA follows: TGTGCCAGCAGTTTCCCTCCCTTCGGGGAGCTGTTTTTT.

The chain employs TRBV3-1 (or the pseudogene TRBV3-2) and TRBJ1-1; maybe TRBD1 (6 bases). Looked up from germline, CDR1 is LGHDT and CDR2 is YNNKEL (reference sequence). This CDR3 comprises 16 residues. V gave up 1 base and J gave up 10 bases, with 22 bases separating them. Here the CDR3 DNA reads TGTGCCAGCAGCCAAGGTGGAGGACAGCGAGAGAGTGGAGCTTTCTTT. The encoded protein is CASSQGGGQRESGAFF.

The rearrangement uses TRBV18 and TRBJ2-7, with TRBD2 as a possible D gene (6 bases). CDR3 length equals 14 residues. The V gene's germline CDR1 is KGHSH and CDR2 LQKENI. V shed 6 bases and J shed 3 bases, with 15 bases lying between them. The CDR3 region is CASSPLGGGYEQYF. CDR3 coding DNA: TGTGCCAGCTCCCCCCTCGGGGGTGGCTACGAGCAGTACTTC.

The chain is built from TRBV19 and TRBJ2-4, with TRBD1 matching 7 bases. J was trimmed by 12 bases and V by 7 bases; bases with no gene match: 18. The germline gives CDR1 LNHDA, CDR2 SQIVND (reference sequence). This CDR3 comprises 15 residues. The CDR3 DNA follows: TGTGCCAGTACCACAGGGGCCTCGGGTAGCCCACCTCAGTACTTC. Protein: CASTTGASGSPPQYF.

V is TRBV2 and J is TRBJ2-4; 10 bases are shared with TRBD2. Per the germline V gene, CDR1 is SNHLY and CDR2 is FYNNEI. V was pared by 7 bases and J by 8 bases, with 11 bases of the junction left unmatched. The CDR3 is 15 amino acids. The CDR3 region is CASKLIAGGPDIQYF. The CDR3 bases are TGTGCCAGCAAGCTAATAGCGGGGGGCCCGGACATTCAGTACTTC.